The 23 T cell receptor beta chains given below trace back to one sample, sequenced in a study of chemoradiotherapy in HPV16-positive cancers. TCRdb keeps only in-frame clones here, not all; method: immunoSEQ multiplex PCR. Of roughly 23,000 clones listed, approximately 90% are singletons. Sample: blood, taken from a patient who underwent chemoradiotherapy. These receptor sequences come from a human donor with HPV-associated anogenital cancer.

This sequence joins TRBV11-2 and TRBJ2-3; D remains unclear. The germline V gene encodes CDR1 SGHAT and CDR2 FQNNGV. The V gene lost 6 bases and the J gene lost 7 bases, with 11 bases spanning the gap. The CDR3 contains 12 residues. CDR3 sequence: CASRQGGNTQYF. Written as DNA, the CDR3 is TGTGCCAGCAGACAAGGCGGAAATACGCAGTATTTT. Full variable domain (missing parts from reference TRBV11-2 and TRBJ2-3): EAGVAQSPRYKIIEKRQSVAFWCNPISGHATLYWYQQILGQGPKLLIQFQNNGVVDDSQLPKDRFSAERLKGVDSTLKIQPAKLEDSAVYLCASRQGGNTQYFGPGTRLTVL.

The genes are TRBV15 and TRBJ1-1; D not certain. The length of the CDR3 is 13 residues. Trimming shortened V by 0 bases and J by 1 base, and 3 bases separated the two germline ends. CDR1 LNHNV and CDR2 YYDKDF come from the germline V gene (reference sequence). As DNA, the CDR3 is TGTGCCACCAGCAGAGACCAGAACACTGAAGCTTTCTTT. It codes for CATSRDQNTEAFF.

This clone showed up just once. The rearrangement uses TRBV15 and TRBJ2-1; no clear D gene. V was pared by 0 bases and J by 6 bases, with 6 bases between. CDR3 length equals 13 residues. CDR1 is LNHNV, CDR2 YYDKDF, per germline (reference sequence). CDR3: CATSRDFGNEQFF. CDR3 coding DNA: TGTGCCACCAGCAGAGATTTCGGCAATGAGCAGTTCTTC.

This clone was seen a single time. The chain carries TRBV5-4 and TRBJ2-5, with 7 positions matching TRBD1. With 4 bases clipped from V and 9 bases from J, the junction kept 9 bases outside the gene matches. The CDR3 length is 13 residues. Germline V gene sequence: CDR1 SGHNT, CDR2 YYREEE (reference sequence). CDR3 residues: CASSGTVPGAQYF. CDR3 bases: TGTGCCAGCAGCGGGACAGTCCCAGGGGCCCAGTACTTC.

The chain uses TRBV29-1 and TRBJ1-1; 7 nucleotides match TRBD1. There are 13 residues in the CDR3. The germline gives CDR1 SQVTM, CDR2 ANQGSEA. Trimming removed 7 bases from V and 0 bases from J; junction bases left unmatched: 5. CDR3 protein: CSADRVLNTEAFF. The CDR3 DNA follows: TGCAGCGCTGACAGGGTTTTGAACACTGAAGCTTTCTTT.

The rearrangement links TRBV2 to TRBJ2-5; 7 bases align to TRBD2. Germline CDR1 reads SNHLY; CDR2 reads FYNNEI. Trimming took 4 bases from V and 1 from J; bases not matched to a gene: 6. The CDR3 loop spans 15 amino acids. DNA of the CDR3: TGTGCCAGCAGTGTGACCGGGACTACCCAAGAGACCCAGTACTTC. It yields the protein CASSVTGTTQETQYF.

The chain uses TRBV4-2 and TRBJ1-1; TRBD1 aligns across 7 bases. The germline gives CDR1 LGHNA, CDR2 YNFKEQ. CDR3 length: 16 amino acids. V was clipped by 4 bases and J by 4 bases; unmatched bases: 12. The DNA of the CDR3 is TGTGCCAGCAGCCTAGAGAAGGACAGGTTCGGCACTGAAGCTTTCTTT. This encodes CASSLEKDRFGTEAFF.

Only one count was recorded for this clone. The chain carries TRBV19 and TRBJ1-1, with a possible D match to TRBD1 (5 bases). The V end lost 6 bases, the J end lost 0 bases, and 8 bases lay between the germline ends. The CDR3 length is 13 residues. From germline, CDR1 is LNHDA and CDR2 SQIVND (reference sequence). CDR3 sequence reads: CASRGTVNTEAFF. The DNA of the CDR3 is TGTGCCAGTAGAGGGACGGTGAACACTGAAGCTTTCTTT.

As DNA, the CDR3 is TGTGCCAGCAGCTTAAACGGGCCGACAGGCCACAACTATGGCTACACCTTC. Translating it yields CASSLNGPTGHNYGYTF. V and J are TRBV7-2 and TRBJ1-2, with TRBD1 as a possible D gene (6 bases). V lost 2 bases and J lost 2, with 18 bases in between. The CDR3 runs to 17 residues. Germline CDR1 reads SGHTA; CDR2 reads FQGNSA.

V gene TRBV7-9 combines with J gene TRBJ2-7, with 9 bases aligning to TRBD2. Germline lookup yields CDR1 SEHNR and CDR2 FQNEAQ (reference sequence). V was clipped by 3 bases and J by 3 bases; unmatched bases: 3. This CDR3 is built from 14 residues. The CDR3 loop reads CASSFGTSSYEQYV. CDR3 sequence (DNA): TGTGCCAGCAGCTTCGGGACTAGCAGCTACGAGCAGTACGTC.

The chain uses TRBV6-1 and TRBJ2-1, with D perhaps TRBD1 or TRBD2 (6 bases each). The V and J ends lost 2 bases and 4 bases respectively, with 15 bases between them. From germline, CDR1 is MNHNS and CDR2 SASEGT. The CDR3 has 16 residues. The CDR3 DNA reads TGTGCCAGCAGTGAAACGGCCCGGGGGCAGTACAATGAGCAGTTCTTC. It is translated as CASSETARGQYNEQFF.

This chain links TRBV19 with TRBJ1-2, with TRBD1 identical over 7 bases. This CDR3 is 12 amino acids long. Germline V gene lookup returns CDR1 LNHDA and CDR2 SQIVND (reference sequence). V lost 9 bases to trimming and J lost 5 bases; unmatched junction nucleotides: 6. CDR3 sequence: CASKGGQYGYTF. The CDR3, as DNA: TGTGCCAGCAAGGGGGGACAGTATGGCTACACCTTC. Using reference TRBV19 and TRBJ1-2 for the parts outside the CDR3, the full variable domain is DGGITQSPKYLFRKEGQNVTLSCEQNLNHDAMYWYRQDPGQGLRLIYYSQIVNDFQKGDIAEGYSVSREKKESFPLTVTSAQKNPTAFYLCASKGGQYGYTFGSGTRLTVV.

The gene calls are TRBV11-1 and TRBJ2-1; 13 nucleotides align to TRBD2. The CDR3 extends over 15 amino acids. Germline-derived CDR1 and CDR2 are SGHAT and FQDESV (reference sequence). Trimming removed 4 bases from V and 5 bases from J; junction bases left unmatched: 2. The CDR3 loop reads CASSSTSGGNNEQFF. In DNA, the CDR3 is TGTGCCAGCAGCTCGACTAGCGGGGGGAACAATGAGCAGTTCTTC.

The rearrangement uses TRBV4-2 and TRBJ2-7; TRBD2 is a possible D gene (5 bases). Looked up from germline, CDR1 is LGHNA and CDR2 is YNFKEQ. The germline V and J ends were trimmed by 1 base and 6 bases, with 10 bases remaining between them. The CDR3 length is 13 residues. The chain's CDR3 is CASSQVLGSEQYF. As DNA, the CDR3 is TGTGCCAGCAGCCAAGTTCTGGGGAGCGAGCAGTACTTC.

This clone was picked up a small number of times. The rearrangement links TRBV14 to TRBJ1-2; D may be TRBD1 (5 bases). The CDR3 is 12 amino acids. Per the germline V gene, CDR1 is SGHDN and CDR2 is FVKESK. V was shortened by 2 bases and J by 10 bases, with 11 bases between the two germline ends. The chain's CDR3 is CASSQYRQHYTF. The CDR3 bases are TGTGCCAGCAGCCAATACCGACAGCACTACACCTTC. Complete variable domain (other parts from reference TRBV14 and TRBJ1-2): EAGVTQFPSHSVIEKGQTVTLRCDPISGHDNLYWYRRVMGKEIKFLLHFVKESKQDESGMPNNRFLAERTGGTYSTLKVQPAELEDSGVYFCASSQYRQHYTFGSGTRLTVV.

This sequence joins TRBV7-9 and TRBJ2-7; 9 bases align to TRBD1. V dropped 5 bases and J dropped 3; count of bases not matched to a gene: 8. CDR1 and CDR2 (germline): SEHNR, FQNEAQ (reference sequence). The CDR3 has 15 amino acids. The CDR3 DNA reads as TGTGCCAGCAGCCTACTGGACAGGGGACACTACGAGCAGTACTTC. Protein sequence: CASSLLDRGHYEQYF.

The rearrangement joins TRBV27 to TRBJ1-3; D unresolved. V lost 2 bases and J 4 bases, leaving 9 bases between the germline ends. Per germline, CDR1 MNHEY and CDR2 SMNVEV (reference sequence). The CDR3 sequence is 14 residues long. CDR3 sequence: CASSLSPNGNTIYF. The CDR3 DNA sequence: TGTGCCAGCAGTTTAAGCCCCAACGGAAACACCATATATTTT.

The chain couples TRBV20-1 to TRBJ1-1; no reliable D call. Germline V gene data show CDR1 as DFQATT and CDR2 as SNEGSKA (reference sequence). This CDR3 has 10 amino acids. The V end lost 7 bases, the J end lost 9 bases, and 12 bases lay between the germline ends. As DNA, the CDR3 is TGCAGTGTTTGGAGGGAGAAAGCTTTCTTT. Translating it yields CSVWREKAFF.

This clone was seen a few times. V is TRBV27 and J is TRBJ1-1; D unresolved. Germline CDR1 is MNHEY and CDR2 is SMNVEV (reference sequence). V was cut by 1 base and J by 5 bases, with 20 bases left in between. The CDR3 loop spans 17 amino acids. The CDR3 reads CASSLWSSDHSGTEAFF. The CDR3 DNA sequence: TGTGCCAGCAGTTTATGGTCGTCGGACCATAGCGGGACTGAAGCTTTCTTT.

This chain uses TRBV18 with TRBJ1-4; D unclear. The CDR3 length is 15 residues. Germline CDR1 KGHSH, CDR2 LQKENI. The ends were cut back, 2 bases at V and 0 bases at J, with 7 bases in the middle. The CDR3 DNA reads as TGTGCCAGCTCACCATTATATGCAACTAATGAAAAACTGTTTTTT. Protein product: CASSPLYATNEKLFF.

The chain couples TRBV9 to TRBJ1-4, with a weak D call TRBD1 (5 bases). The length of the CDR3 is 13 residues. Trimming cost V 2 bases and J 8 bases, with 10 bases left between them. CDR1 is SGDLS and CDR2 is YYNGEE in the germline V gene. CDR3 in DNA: TGTGCCAGCAGCGTTGGCCGGGGGGAAAAACTGTTTTTT. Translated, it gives CASSVGRGEKLFF.

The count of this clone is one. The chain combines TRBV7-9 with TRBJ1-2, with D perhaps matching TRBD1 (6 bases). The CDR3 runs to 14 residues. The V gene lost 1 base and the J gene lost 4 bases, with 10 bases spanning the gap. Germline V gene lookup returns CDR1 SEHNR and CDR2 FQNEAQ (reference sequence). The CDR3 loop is CASSLEQGGYGYTF. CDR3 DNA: TGTGCCAGCAGCTTAGAACAGGGTGGCTATGGCTACACCTTC.

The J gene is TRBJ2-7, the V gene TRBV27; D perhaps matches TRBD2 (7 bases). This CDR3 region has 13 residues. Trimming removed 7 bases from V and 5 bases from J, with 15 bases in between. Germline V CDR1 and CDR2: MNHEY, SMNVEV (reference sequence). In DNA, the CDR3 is TGTGCCAGCACTGGGGGGGCCGGTGACGAGCAGTACTTC. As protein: CASTGGAGDEQYF.